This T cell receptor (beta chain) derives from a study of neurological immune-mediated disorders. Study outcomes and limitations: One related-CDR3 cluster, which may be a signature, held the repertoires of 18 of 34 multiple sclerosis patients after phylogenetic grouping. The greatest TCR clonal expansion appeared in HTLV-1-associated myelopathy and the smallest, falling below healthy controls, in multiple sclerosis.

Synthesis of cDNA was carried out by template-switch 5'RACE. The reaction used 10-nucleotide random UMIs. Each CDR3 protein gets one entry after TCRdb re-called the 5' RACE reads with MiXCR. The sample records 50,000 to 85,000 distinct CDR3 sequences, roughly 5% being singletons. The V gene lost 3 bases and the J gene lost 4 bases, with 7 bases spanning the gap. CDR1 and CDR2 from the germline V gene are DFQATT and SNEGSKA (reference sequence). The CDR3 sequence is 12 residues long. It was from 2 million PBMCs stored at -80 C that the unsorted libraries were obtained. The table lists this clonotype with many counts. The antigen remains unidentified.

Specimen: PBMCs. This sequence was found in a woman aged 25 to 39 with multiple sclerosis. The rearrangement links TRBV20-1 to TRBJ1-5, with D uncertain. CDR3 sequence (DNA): TGCAGTGCTAGCCGAGAAAATCAGCCCCAGCATTTT. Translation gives CSASRENQPQHF.